What follows describes a single T cell receptor (beta chain). Its antigen remains unidentified. The sample originates from a study of cytomegalovirus exposure and HLA in healthy donors. Findings and caveats of the study: As a later analysis revealed, most CMV-associated TCR beta chains appeared HLA-restricted. As was reported, the classifier diagnosed cytomegalovirus status with high specificity and sensitivity.

PCR used 60 Vbeta primers and 13 Jbeta primers. Measured with immunoSEQ multiplex PCR; TCRdb has only the in-frame clones, and not every one. The sample shows around 200,000 clones, just under 85% of them seen only once. Trimming shortened V by 3 bases and J by 5 bases, and 7 bases separated the two germline ends. Germline CDR1 MNHEY, CDR2 SMNVEV (reference sequence). There are 12 residues in the CDR3. Sequencing was done on a sample of PBMCs. The chain couples TRBV27 to TRBJ2-5; unclear D gene. The clonotype originates from a middle-aged woman in good health and CMV-seronegative. The CDR3 is CASSFPGETQYF. In DNA, the CDR3 is TGTGCCAGCAGTTTTCCCGGGGAGACCCAGTACTTC.